This passage covers 14 T cell receptor beta chains from one sample sequenced in a study of OX40 agonist ivuxolimab in advanced cancers. TCRdb keeps only in-frame clones here, not all; method: immunoSEQ multiplex PCR. The sample yields approximately 92,000 clones, approximately 93% seen once. The sequencing here drew on CD4+ or CD8+ T cells sorted from blood, taken in a trial of the OX40 agonist ivuxolimab. These receptors all come from an adult with an advanced solid tumor such as melanoma, head and neck, liver or kidney cancer.

In DNA, the CDR3 is TGTGCCAGCAGCTTGGGCGGGTCTCGACGCACAGATACGCAGTATTTT. This gives the protein CASSLGGSRRTDTQYF. The V and J genes are TRBV7-9 and TRBJ2-3, with D perhaps TRBD2 (5 bases). Germline-derived CDR1 and CDR2 are SEHNR and FQNEAQ (reference sequence). The CDR3 runs to 16 residues. V gave up 3 bases and J gave up 1 base, with 14 bases separating them.

The CDR3 bases are TGTGCCAGCAGCTTATCCAACCCGGTCGTCGGCGATACGCAGTATTTT. Encoded protein: CASSLSNPVVGDTQYF. The chain combines TRBV7-6 with TRBJ2-3; no reliable D call. The V end was cut by 2 bases, the J end by 6 bases, with 18 bases between. The CDR3 length is 16 residues. The germline V gene has CDR1 SGHVS and CDR2 FNYEAQ.

This chain's CDR3 is CASSPRTGDNSPLHF. DNA for the CDR3: TGCGCCAGCAGCCCCCGGACAGGGGATAATTCACCCCTCCACTTT. The chain combines TRBV4-1 with TRBJ1-6, with 9 bases lining up with TRBD1. CDR1 and CDR2 from the germline V gene are MGHRA and YSYEKL. CDR3 length: 15 residues. After removal of 4 bases from V and 5 bases from J, the junction contained 3 bases not matched to a gene.

The chain links TRBV7-6 to TRBJ2-7, with 15 bases aligning to TRBD2. In germline, CDR1 is SGHVS, CDR2 FNYEAQ. This CDR3 is 18 amino acids long. The trim removed 5 bases at V and 0 bases at J, leaving 8 bases unmatched. In nucleotides, the CDR3 is TGTGCCAGCAGCCTCGGGACTAGCGGGGGGTCTGGCTCCTACGAGCAGTACTTC. Translation: CASSLGTSGGSGSYEQYF.

The CDR3 DNA follows: TGTGCCAGCAGCTTAGGCGGGACAGGGGGCTACGAGCAGTACTTC. Protein product: CASSLGGTGGYEQYF. The gene calls are TRBV11-2 and TRBJ2-7, with 11 nucleotides matching TRBD1. J was trimmed by 3 bases and V by 1 base; bases with no gene match: 2. Germline V gene sequence: CDR1 SGHAT, CDR2 FQNNGV. The CDR3 spans 15 residues. The complete variable domain, with remaining parts taken from reference TRBV11-2 and TRBJ2-7, reads EAGVAQSPRYKIIEKRQSVAFWCNPISGHATLYWYQQILGQGPKLLIQFQNNGVVDDSQLPKDRFSAERLKGVDSTLKIQPAKLEDSAVYLCASSLGGTGGYEQYFGPGTRLTVT.

This clone was observed a single time. The V and J genes are TRBV18 and TRBJ2-7; perhaps TRBD2 as D (7 bases). Trimming pared 4 bases from V and 5 bases from J, leaving 18 bases between. The CDR3 has 15 residues. The germline V gene has CDR1 KGHSH and CDR2 LQKENI. The CDR3: CASSRSGGASHEQYF. CDR3 bases: TGTGCCAGCTCACGAAGTGGGGGGGCTAGCCACGAGCAGTACTTC.

This rearrangement joins TRBV10-1 to TRBJ2-1; 8 bases map to TRBD2. The V gene's germline CDR1 is WNHNN and CDR2 SYGVQD (reference sequence). The CDR3 is 15 amino acids. V gave up 3 bases and J gave up 9 bases; unmatched junction bases: 10. The CDR3 reads CASSEIQRENFEQFF. In DNA, the CDR3 is TGCGCCAGCAGTGAAATACAGCGGGAGAATTTTGAGCAGTTCTTC.

V usage is TRBV6-5 and J usage is TRBJ1-1; D possibly corresponds to TRBD1 (5 bases). Per the germline V gene, CDR1 is MNHEY and CDR2 is SVGAGI. This CDR3 has 14 residues. The germline V and J ends were trimmed by 2 bases and 7 bases, with 14 bases remaining between them. CDR3 sequence: CASSYSDRRGEAFF. The DNA for the CDR3 is TGTGCCAGCAGTTACAGCGACAGACGGGGTGAAGCTTTCTTT.

V usage is TRBV4-3 and J usage is TRBJ2-7; unclear D gene. Trimming left V 0 bases short and J 3 bases short, with 12 bases between. The CDR3 is made up of 15 amino acids. Germline CDR1 LGHNA, CDR2 YSLEER. The CDR3 DNA follows: TGCGCCAGCAGCCAAGATCTAGGCAGCCACTACGAGCAGTACTTC. This translates into CASSQDLGSHYEQYF.

CDR3 loop: CASRKYPQETQYF. In DNA form, the CDR3 reads TGTGCCAGCAGGAAGTACCCCCAAGAGACCCAGTACTTC. The chain recombines TRBV6-1 with TRBJ2-5, with D hard to call. CDR1 is MNHNS, CDR2 SASEGT, per germline. V lost 6 bases and J 1 base, leaving 9 bases between the germline ends. The CDR3 loop spans 13 amino acids.

This chain links TRBV9 with TRBJ1-3; D possibly corresponds to TRBD1 (6 bases). Trimming took 2 bases from V and 0 from J, leaving 18 bases between them. The CDR3 has 18 residues. The V gene's germline CDR1 is SGDLS and CDR2 YYNGEE. The CDR3 here is CASSVPTGKQGSGNTIYF. The CDR3 DNA follows: TGTGCCAGCAGCGTTCCTACAGGGAAACAGGGCTCTGGAAACACCATATATTTT.

The genes are TRBV7-9 and TRBJ2-5; D is possibly TRBD1 (6 bases). The CDR3 spans 13 residues. V was pared by 6 bases and J by 5 bases, with 13 bases between. The V gene's germline CDR1 is SEHNR and CDR2 FQNEAQ (reference sequence). The CDR3: CASSWGPKETQYF. The CDR3 DNA sequence: TGTGCCAGCAGTTGGGGGCCCAAGGAGACCCAGTACTTC.

This clone was seen just once. The chain links TRBV28 to TRBJ2-5; tentatively, D is TRBD1 (6 bases). The length of the CDR3 is 15 residues. The ends were cut back, 4 bases at V and 3 bases at J, with 15 bases in the middle. Germline values: CDR1 MDHEN, CDR2 SYDVKM. CDR3 nucleotide sequence: TGTGCCAGCAGTTGGGCAGGGGTCTCCAAAGAGACCCAGTACTTC. It yields the protein CASSWAGVSKETQYF.

This clone was observed once. The V call is TRBV2, the J call TRBJ1-4, with 9 positions matching TRBD1. The CDR3 is 14 amino acids. Germline CDR1 SNHLY, CDR2 FYNNEI. J gave up 8 bases and V 5 bases, and 6 bases lay outside the gene matches. The CDR3 is CASSSDRGREKLFF. CDR3 nucleotide sequence: TGTGCCAGCAGTTCGGACAGGGGTAGGGAAAAACTGTTTTTT.